This TCR beta chain was found in a study of identical twins. Template switching (which added a universal primer site) was used, and cDNA carried unique molecular identifiers. TCRdb ran MiXCR on the 5' RACE reads and lists one entry per CDR3 protein. In the table there are 280,000 or so distinct CDR3 sequences, under 9% of which are singletons. Notes on the study in general: Memory repertoires showed no such pattern, whereas abundant cord blood beta clonotypes carried fewer insertions. Excess low generation probability was seen in twin-shared out-of-frame alpha sequences. Donors were not followed over many years; analysis was cross-sectional.

This CDR3 contains 14 residues. Trimming pared 5 bases from V and 3 bases from J, leaving 14 bases between. Germline CDR1 LNHDA, CDR2 SQIVND (reference sequence). This clonotype turned up a few times. Its target is unknown. Another study also made use of these data, one on yellow fever vaccine responses in identical twins.

J is TRBJ2-7 and V is TRBV19; possible D gene TRBD1, 6 bases. The sample taken for sequencing was memory (CD45RO+) T cells sorted from blood. The sequence was collected from a young woman in good health. The CDR3 bases are TGTGCCAGTAGTCCTTGGGACACCTTCTACGAGCAGTACTTC. It yields the protein CASSPWDTFYEQYF.